A selection of T cell receptor beta chains follows, all from one sample in a study of response to subunit inactivated influenza vaccine. TCRdb redid the calling of the RT-PCR reads with MiXCR, one entry per CDR3 protein. In the table there are 650,000 to 700,000 distinct CDR3 sequences, 15% to 18% of which are singletons. The source was PBMCs from blood, collected approximately 12 days after vaccination. These receptors all stem from a man aged 45-60 years who received an inactivated influenza vaccine. The conserved cysteine and the conserved F or W are not part of the CDR3 here.

>TRBJ2-2|TRBV4-1
ASSQDNRANTGELF
>TRBJ2-7|TRBV7-9
ASSLRVEYEQY
>TRBJ2-5|TRBV7-2
ASSFQRGAQETQY
>TRBJ2-2|TRBV24-1
ATSEPGLAGDTGELF
>TRBJ2-7|TRBV5-1
ASSLGGSRPEQY
>TRBJ1-4|TRBV12-3/TRBV12-4
ASSPGTGHEKLF
>TRBJ2-2|TRBV18
ASSPNLGQTTGELF
>TRBJ1-5|TRBV9
ASSEVPGQPQH
>TRBJ2-1|TRBV29-1
SALRPPIYNEQF
>TRBJ1-2|TRBV20-1
SALTGEMLGGYT
>TRBJ2-4|TRBV10-3
AISGGELAKNIQY
>TRBJ1-1|TRBV5-1
ASSLVSGGYTEAF
>TRBJ2-2|TRBV4-3
ASSQATGAGTGELF
>TRBJ2-1|TRBV20-1
SARRDLKNEQF
>TRBJ2-3|TRBV29-1
SVGQRDTQY
>TRBJ1-6|TRBV4-2
ASRQPGSPLH
>TRBJ1-2|TRBV12-3/TRBV12-4
ASKKGGGYGYT
>TRBJ2-7|TRBV7-3
ASSLDRGHEQY
>TRBJ2-1|TRBV20-1
SARAQPRSSYNEQF
>TRBJ2-3|TRBV29-1
SVEGGGGGAETQY
>TRBJ1-4|TRBV7-9
ASSVTGIDEKLF
>TRBJ1-1|TRBV10-2
ASRDRVLNTEAF
>TRBJ1-5|TRBV2
ASRGQGDQPQH
>TRBJ2-1|TRBV4-3
ASSQEGTSAYNEQF
>TRBJ2-5|TRBV18
ASSPPDRGLPETQY
>TRBJ2-5|TRBV9
ASSVAPSGGYQTQY
>TRBJ2-7|TRBV5-1
ASSLAISGGLYEQY
>TRBJ1-2|TRBV11-2
ASSLESGRARLDGYT
>TRBJ2-7|TRBV7-9
ASSPGRVLLSYEQY